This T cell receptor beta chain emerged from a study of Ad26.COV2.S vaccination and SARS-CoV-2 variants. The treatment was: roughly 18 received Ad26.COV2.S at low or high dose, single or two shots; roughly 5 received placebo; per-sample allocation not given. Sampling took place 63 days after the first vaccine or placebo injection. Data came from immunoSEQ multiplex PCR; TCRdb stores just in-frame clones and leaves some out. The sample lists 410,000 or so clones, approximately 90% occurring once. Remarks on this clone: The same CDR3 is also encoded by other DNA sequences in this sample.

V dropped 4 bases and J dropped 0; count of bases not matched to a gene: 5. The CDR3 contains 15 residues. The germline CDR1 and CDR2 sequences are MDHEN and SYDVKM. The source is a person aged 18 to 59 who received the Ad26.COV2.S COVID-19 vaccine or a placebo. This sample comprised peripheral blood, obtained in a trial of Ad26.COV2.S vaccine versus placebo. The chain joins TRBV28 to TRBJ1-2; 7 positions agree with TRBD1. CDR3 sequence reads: CASSSPGQANYGYTF. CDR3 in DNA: TGTGCCAGCAGTTCCCCCGGACAGGCTAACTATGGCTACACCTTC.